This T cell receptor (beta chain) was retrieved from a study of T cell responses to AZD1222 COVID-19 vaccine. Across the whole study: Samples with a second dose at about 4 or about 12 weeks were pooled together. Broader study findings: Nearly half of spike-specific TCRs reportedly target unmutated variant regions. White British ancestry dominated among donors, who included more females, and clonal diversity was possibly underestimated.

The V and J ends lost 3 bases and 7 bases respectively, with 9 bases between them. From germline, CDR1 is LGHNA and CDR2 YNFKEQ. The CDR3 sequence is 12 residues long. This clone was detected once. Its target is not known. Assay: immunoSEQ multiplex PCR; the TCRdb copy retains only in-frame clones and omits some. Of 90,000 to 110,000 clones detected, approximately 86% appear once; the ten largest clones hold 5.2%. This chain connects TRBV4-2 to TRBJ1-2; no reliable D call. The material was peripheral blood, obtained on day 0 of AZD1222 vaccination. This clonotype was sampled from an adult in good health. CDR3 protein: CASSQSAIGYTF. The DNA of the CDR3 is TGTGCCAGCAGCCAGTCGGCTATTGGCTACACCTTC.